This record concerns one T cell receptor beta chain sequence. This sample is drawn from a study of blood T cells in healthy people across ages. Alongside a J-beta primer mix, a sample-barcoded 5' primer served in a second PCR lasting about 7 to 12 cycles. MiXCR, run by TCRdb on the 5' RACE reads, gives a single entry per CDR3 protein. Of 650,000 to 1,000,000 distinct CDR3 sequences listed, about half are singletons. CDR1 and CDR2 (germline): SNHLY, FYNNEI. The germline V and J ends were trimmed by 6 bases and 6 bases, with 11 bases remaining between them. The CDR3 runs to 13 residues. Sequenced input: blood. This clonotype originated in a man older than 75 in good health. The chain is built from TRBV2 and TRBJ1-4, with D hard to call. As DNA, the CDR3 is TGTGCCAGCAGATTCAGGCAAGATGAAAAACTGTTTTTT. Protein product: CASRFRQDEKLFF.